The T cell receptor beta chain under discussion was sequenced for a study of response to subunit inactivated influenza vaccine. Study conclusions and caveats: The authors put forward the suggestion that each seasonal influenza vaccination may bring in only a limited number of new T cells.

Worth noting for this clonotype: Its target is not known.

TCRdb reprocessed the RT-PCR reads with MiXCR, giving one entry per CDR3 protein. In the table there are hundreds of thousands of distinct CDR3 sequences, 18% of which are singletons. This CDR3 contains 17 residues. V dropped 4 bases and J dropped 2; count of bases not matched to a gene: 11. The germline V gene encodes CDR1 LGHNA and CDR2 YNFKEQ. J is TRBJ2-3 and V is TRBV4-2, with 8 bases identical to TRBD1. This sequence was found in a man between 45 and 60 years old who received an inactivated influenza vaccine. The sample in question was PBMCs from blood, obtained roughly 5 days after vaccination. Here the CDR3 reads CASSPLERTGITDTQYF. CDR3 bases: TGTGCCAGCAGCCCCCTTGAACGGACAGGGATCACAGATACGCAGTATTTT.